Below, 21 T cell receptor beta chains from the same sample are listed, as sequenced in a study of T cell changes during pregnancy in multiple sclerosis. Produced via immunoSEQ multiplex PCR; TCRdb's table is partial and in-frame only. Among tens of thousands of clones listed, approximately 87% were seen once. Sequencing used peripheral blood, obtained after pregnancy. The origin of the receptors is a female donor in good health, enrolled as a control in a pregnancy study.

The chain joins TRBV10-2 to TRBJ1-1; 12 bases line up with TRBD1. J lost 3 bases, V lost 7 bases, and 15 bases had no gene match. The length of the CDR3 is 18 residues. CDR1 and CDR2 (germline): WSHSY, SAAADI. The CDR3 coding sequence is TGCGCCAGCAAGAACCGGGACAGGGGGCGCCGGGGGGACACTGAAGCTTTCTTT. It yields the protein CASKNRDRGRRGDTEAFF.

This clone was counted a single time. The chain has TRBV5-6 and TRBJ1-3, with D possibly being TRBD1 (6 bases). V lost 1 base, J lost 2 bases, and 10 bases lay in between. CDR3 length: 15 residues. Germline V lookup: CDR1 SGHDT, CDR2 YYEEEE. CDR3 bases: TGTGCCAGCAGCTTGTCAGGGACAACTGGAAACACCATATATTTT. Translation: CASSLSGTTGNTIYF.

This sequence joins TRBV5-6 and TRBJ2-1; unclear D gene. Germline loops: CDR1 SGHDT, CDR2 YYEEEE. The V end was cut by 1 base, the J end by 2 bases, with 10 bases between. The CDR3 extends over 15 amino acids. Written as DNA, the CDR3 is TGTGCCAGCAGCTTGTCGGCAGGTCCCTACAATGAGCAGTTCTTC. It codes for CASSLSAGPYNEQFF.

DNA of the CDR3: TGCGCCAGCACCCAGGTGATTAACAATCAGCCCCAGCATTTT. Translating it yields CASTQVINNQPQHF. The J gene is TRBJ1-5, the V gene TRBV5-1; D gene unclear. The CDR3 consists of 14 residues. Deletions cut 6 bases from V and 3 bases from J, with 13 bases between. Looked up from germline, CDR1 is SGHRS and CDR2 is YFSETQ.

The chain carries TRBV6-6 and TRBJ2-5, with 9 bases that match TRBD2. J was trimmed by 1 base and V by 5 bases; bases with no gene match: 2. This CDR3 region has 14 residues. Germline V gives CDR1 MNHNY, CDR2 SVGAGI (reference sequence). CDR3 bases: TGTGCCAGCAGTAGCGGGGGGCGCCAAGAGACCCAGTACTTC. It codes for CASSSGGRQETQYF.

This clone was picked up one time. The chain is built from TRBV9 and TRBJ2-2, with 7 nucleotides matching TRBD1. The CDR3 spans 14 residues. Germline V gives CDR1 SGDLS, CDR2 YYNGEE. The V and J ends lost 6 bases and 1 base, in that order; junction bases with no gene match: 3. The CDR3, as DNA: TGTGCCAGCACCCAGGGGGTGAACACCGGGGAGCTGTTTTTT. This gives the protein CASTQGVNTGELFF. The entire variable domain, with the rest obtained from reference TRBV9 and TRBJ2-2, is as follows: DSGVTQTPKHLITATGQRVTLRCSPRSGDLSVYWYQQSLDQGLQFLIQYYNGEERAKGNILERFSAQQFPDLHSELNLSSLELGDSALYFCASTQGVNTGELFFGEGSRLTVL.

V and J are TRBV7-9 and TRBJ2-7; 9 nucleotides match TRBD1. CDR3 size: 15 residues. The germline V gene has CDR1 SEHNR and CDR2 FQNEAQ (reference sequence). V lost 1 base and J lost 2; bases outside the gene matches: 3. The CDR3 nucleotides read TGTGCCAGCAGCTTAGTCGGGACAGGGACCTACGAGCAGTACTTC. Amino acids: CASSLVGTGTYEQYF. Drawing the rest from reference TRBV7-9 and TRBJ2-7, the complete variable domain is DTGVSQNPRHKITKRGQNVTFRCDPISEHNRLYWYRQTLGQGPEFLTYFQNEAQLEKSRLLSDRFSAERPKGSFSTLEIQRTEQGDSAMYLCASSLVGTGTYEQYFGPGTRLTVT.

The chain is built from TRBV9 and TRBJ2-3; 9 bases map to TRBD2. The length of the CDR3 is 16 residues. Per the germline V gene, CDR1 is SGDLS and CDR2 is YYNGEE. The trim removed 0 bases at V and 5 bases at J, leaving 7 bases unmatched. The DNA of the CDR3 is TGTGCCAGCAGCGTAGAGGGCGGGGGGGCTCAAGATACGCAGTATTTT. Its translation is CASSVEGGGAQDTQYF. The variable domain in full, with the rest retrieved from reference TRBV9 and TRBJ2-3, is DSGVTQTPKHLITATGQRVTLRCSPRSGDLSVYWYQQSLDQGLQFLIQYYNGEERAKGNILERFSAQQFPDLHSELNLSSLELGDSALYFCASSVEGGGAQDTQYFGPGTRLTVL.

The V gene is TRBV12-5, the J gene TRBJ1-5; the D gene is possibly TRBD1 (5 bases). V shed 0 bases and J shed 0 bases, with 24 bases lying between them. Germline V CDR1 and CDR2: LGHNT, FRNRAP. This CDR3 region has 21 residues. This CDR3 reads CASGLVGASHPSLGSNQPQHF. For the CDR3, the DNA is TGTGCTAGTGGTTTGGTAGGGGCCAGTCATCCCTCCCTCGGTAGCAATCAGCCCCAGCATTTT.

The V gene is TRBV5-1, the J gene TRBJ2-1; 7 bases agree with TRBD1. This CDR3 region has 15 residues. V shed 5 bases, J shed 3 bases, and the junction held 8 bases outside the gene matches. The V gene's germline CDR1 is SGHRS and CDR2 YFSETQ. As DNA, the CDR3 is TGCGCCAGCAGTCTTGGACAGGTTTTCTACAATGAGCAGTTCTTC. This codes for CASSLGQVFYNEQFF. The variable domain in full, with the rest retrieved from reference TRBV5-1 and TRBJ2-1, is KAGVTQTPRYLIKTRGQQVTLSCSPISGHRSVSWYQQTPGQGLQFLFEYFSETQRNKGNFPGRFSGRQFSNSRSEMNVSTLELGDSALYLCASSLGQVFYNEQFFGPGTRLTVL.

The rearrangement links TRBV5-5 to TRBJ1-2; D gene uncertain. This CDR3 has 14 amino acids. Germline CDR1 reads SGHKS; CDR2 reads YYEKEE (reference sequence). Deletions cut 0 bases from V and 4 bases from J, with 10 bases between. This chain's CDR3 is CASSLGGRIYGYTF. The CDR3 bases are TGTGCCAGCAGCTTGGGAGGCAGAATCTATGGCTACACCTTC.

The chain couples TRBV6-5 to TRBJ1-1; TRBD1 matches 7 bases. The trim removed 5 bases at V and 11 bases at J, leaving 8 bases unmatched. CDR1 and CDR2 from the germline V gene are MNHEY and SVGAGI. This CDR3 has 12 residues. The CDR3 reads CASSNTGAGAFF. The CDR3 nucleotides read TGTGCCAGCAGTAATACAGGGGCGGGGGCTTTCTTT.

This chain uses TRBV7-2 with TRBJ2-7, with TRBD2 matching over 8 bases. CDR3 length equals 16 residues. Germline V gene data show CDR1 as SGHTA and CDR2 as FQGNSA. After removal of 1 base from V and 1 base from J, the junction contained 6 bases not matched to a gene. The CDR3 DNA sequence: TGTGCCAGCAGCTTAGGGTCCCAGCGGGGGTCCTACGAGCAGTACTTC. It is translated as CASSLGSQRGSYEQYF.

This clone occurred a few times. CDR3 in amino acids: CASSLRRESPLHF. CDR3 nucleotide sequence: TGCGCCAGCAGCCTCCGGAGGGAATCACCCCTCCACTTT. J is TRBJ1-6 and V is TRBV10-1; unclear D gene. This CDR3 is 13 amino acids long. Germline V CDR1 and CDR2: WNHNN, SYGVQD (reference sequence). Between the trimmed V and J ends, which lost 6 bases and 10 bases, there was a span of 13 bases.

The CDR3 sequence is CASSPRTSGKETQYF. The CDR3 DNA reads as TGTGCCAGCAGCCCGAGGACTAGCGGGAAGGAGACCCAGTACTTC. The chain is built from TRBV11-2 and TRBJ2-5; 12 nucleotides line up with TRBD2. Per germline, CDR1 SGHAT and CDR2 FQNNGV. With V trimmed by 5 bases and J by 5 bases, 6 bases remained unmatched. This CDR3 contains 15 residues.

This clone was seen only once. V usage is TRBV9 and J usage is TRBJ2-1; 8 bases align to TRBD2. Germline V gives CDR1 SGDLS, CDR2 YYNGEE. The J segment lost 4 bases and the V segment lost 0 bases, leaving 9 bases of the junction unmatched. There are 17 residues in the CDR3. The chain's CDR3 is CASSVGPSGGDYNEQFF. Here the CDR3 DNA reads TGTGCCAGCAGCGTAGGTCCCAGCGGGGGCGATTACAATGAGCAGTTCTTC.

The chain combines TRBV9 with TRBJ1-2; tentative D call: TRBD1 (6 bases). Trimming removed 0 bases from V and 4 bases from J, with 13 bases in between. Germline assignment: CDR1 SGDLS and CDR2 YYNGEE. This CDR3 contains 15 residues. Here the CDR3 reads CASSVGGGDGYGYTF. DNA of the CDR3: TGTGCCAGCAGCGTAGGGGGGGGCGATGGCTATGGCTACACCTTC.

CDR3 region: CASSQGLADLYNEQFF. CDR3 DNA sequence: TGTGCCAGCAGCCAGGGACTAGCGGACCTCTACAATGAGCAGTTCTTC. V and J are TRBV7-9 and TRBJ2-1; 11 nucleotides align to TRBD2. Germline trimming cut 5 bases from V and 3 bases from J; bases unmatched to any gene: 6. The V gene's germline CDR1 is SEHNR and CDR2 FQNEAQ (reference sequence). The CDR3 contains 16 residues.

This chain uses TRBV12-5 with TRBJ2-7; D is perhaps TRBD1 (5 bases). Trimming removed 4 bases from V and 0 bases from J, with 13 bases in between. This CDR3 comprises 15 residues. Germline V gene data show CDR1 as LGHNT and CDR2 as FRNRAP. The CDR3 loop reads CASGSEPGRSYEQYF. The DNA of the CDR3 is TGTGCTAGTGGTTCGGAGCCAGGGCGCTCCTACGAGCAGTACTTC.

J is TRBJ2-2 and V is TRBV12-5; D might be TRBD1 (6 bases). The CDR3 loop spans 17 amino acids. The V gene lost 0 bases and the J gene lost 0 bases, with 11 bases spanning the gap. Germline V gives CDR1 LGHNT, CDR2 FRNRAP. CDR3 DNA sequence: TGTGCTAGTGGTTTGGTCCAGGGGACCGCGAACACCGGGGAGCTGTTTTTT. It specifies CASGLVQGTANTGELFF.

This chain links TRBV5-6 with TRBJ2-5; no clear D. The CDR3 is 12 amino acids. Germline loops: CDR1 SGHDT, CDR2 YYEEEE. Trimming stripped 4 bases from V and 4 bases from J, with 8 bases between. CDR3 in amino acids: CASSPFRETQYF. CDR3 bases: TGTGCCAGCAGCCCCTTTCGAGAGACCCAGTACTTC.